A selection of T cell receptor beta chains follows, all from one sample in a study of human T cells and chemical hapten exposure. Via MiXCR, TCRdb re-called the RACE reads, giving one row per CDR3 protein. The sample holds approximately 77,000 distinct CDR3 sequences; around 7% are singletons and the top ten take around 1.5%. The source was whole blood, collected in connection with sensitization to the hapten diphenylcyclopropenone (DPC). The receptors come from a woman in her thirties with alopecia areata. Some clones in this sample may be carry-over from other donors' samples. CDR3s include the opening cysteine and the closing phenylalanine or tryptophan. D genes are given only for firm matches. Only some rows state a clone size, as once, few, many or a class for expanded clones.

V gene,clone size,D gene,J gene,CDR3 protein,CDR3 DNA
TRBV5-5,many,-,TRBJ2-2,CASSLRVLPQFTGELFF,TGTGCCAGCAGCCTCCGAGTCCTGCCCCAATTCACCGGGGAGCTGTTTTTT
TRBV19,few,-,TRBJ1-2,CASSSRPDYYGYTF,TGTGCCAGTAGTAGCCGACCCGATTACTATGGCTACACCTTC
TRBV6-6,few,-,TRBJ1-1,CASSPEDRPFRGNQAFF,TGTGCCAGCAGTCCCGAGGACAGACCTTTTAGGGGAAATCAAGCTTTCTTT
TRBV12-3/TRBV12-4,many,-,TRBJ2-3,CASTLLAGTSTDTQYF,TGTGCCAGCACCCTCCTAGCCGGCACATCCACAGATACGCAGTATTTT
TRBV7-9,few,-,TRBJ2-5,CASSLDREMETQYF,TGTGCCAGCAGCTTAGACAGGGAGATGGAGACCCAGTACTTC
TRBV21-1,-,-,TRBJ2-2,CASSKRGEGHQNTGELFF,TGTGCCAGCAGCAAAAGGGGGGAGGGACATCAGAACACCGGGGAGCTGTTTTTT
TRBV5-1,many,-,TRBJ2-3,CASNTGGRTDTQYF,TGCGCCAGCAACACGGGGGGCCGCACAGATACGCAGTATTTT
TRBV12-3/TRBV12-4,many,-,TRBJ2-3,CASSLSDDTQYF,TGTGCCAGCAGTTTATCGGATGATACGCAGTATTTT
TRBV6-6,many,-,TRBJ1-6,CASTDYSARTHSPLHF,TGTGCCAGCACCGATTATTCGGCTCGTACCCATTCACCCCTCCACTTT
TRBV20-1,few,-,TRBJ1-2,CSARVMDRSGRDGYTF,TGCAGTGCTAGAGTCATGGACAGAAGTGGCCGAGACGGCTACACCTTC
TRBV7-9,-,-,TRBJ1-1,CASSLQAGNTEAFF,TGTGCCAGCAGCTTACAGGCGGGAAACACTGAAGCTTTCTTT
TRBV24-1,few,-,TRBJ1-2,CATSDPRWGTSYTF,TGTGCCACCAGTGATCCCCGTTGGGGGACGAGCTACACCTTC
TRBV27,few,-,TRBJ2-3,CASRKDRPDTQYF,TGTGCCAGCAGAAAAGATCGTCCAGATACGCAGTATTTT
TRBV7-9,few,TRBD1,TRBJ1-2,CASSPRQGDYGYTF,TGTGCCAGCAGCCCACGACAGGGAGACTATGGCTACACCTTC
TRBV6-6,few,TRBD1,TRBJ2-3,CASRPTGGTDTQYF,TGTGCCAGCAGACCGACAGGGGGCACAGATACGCAGTATTTT
TRBV29-1,few,-,TRBJ1-2,CSVAGDGYGYTF,TGCAGCGTTGCCGGAGATGGCTATGGCTACACCTTC
TRBV12-3/TRBV12-4,many,-,TRBJ2-1,CASSKPGGARNEQFF,TGTGCCAGCAGTAAACCTGGGGGGGCCCGCAATGAGCAGTTCTTC
TRBV20-1,many,-,TRBJ1-2,CSAREDLNYGYTF,TGCAGTGCAAGGGAAGATCTCAACTATGGCTACACCTTC
TRBV29-1,few,TRBD1,TRBJ2-7,CSADRGREQYF,TGCAGCGCTGACAGGGGGCGGGAGCAGTACTTC
TRBV20-1,-,TRBD1,TRBJ1-2,CSARGGGTSYGYTF,TGCAGTGCTAGAGGAGGGGGCACGAGCTATGGCTACACCTTC
TRBV6-1,-,-,TRBJ2-2,CASSEVFGELFF,TGTGCCAGCAGTGAAGTTTTCGGGGAGCTGTTTTTT
TRBV4-2,few,-,TRBJ2-1,CASSQDWVEQFF,TGTGCCAGCAGCCAAGATTGGGTTGAGCAGTTCTTC
TRBV30,few,-,TRBJ2-5,CAWSVGVQETQYF,TGTGCCTGGAGTGTTGGTGTGCAAGAGACCCAGTACTTC
TRBV6-1,many,TRBD1,TRBJ2-1,CASTRDRGWGEQFF,TGTGCCAGCACCCGGGACAGGGGGTGGGGTGAGCAGTTCTTC
TRBV6-1,few,-,TRBJ2-3,CANSQRTGITDTQYF,TGTGCCAACTCTCAACGAACAGGAATTACAGATACGCAGTATTTT
TRBV3-1,few,TRBD1,TRBJ2-7,CATSKRDRAPYEQYF,TGTGCTACCTCCAAGCGGGACAGGGCACCCTACGAGCAGTACTTC
TRBV9,many,-,TRBJ1-5,CASSSGLTYQPQHF,TGTGCCAGCTCATCCGGGCTCACATATCAGCCCCAGCATTTT